Listed here are 30 T cell receptor beta chains from one sample, sequenced in a study of identical twins. Via MiXCR, TCRdb re-called the 5' RACE reads, giving one row per CDR3 protein. This table holds around 490,000 distinct CDR3 sequences, 13% to 15% found once. In addition, the sample was reused for a study of yellow fever vaccine responses in identical twins.

The specimen sequenced was CD4+ T cells sorted from blood. These receptors originate from a woman between 18 and 30 years old in good health.

This sequence joins TRBV4-2 and TRBJ2-7; 11 nucleotides align to TRBD2. With 0 bases clipped from V and 4 bases from J, the junction kept 11 bases outside the gene matches. This CDR3 has 18 amino acids. Germline V gene data show CDR1 as LGHNA and CDR2 as YNFKEQ. As DNA, the CDR3 is TGTGCCAGCAGCCAAGAGACCATCCGTAGCGGGAGGGGATACGAGCAGTACTTC. This translates into CASSQETIRSGRGYEQYF.

The genes are TRBV11-2 and TRBJ2-7; 7 nucleotides agree with TRBD2. CDR1 and CDR2 from the germline V gene are SGHAT and FQNNGV. This CDR3 has 18 amino acids. V lost 5 bases to trimming and J lost 5 bases; unmatched junction nucleotides: 21. CDR3 nucleotide sequence: TGTGCCAGCAGCCCACCGTGGGGAGGGCCTAGAACTCCTCACGAGCAGTACTTC. It yields the protein CASSPPWGGPRTPHEQYF.

This sequence joins TRBV15 and TRBJ2-1; D uncertain. The germline gives CDR1 LNHNV, CDR2 YYDKDF (reference sequence). CDR3 length: 14 amino acids. Trimming cost V 4 bases and J 0 bases, with 7 bases left between them. CDR3 DNA: TGTGCCACCAGCATGTGGAACTCCTACAATGAGCAGTTCTTC. Its translation is CATSMWNSYNEQFF.

This clonotype was counted between two and nine times. In nucleotides, the CDR3 is TGCGCCAGCAGCTACACTAGCGGGGCAGGGCTAGGGGCCAACGTCCTGACTTTC. This sequence encodes CASSYTSGAGLGANVLTF. The chain combines TRBV5-1 with TRBJ2-6; 10 bases map to TRBD2. The CDR3 is made up of 18 amino acids. CDR1 SGHRS and CDR2 YFSETQ come from the germline V gene. With 3 bases clipped from V and 4 bases from J, the junction kept 10 bases outside the gene matches.

This clonotype was found many times. The rearrangement joins TRBV12-3 or TRBV12-4 to TRBJ1-1, with 8 bases aligning to TRBD1. V was pared by 3 bases and J by 6 bases, with 6 bases of the junction left unmatched. There are 14 residues in the CDR3. The CDR3 spells CASSFRQGLSEAFF. The CDR3 coding sequence is TGTGCCAGCAGTTTTCGACAGGGGCTTTCTGAAGCTTTCTTT.

This sequence joins TRBV2 and TRBJ2-1; 9 bases match TRBD2. This CDR3 is 14 amino acids long. The V segment lost 8 bases and the J segment 5 bases; nucleotides outside the gene matches: 7. Germline V gene sequence: CDR1 SNHLY, CDR2 FYNNEI. CDR3 DNA sequence: TGTGCCAGCTGGCGGGGGGGCGGGGACAATGAGCAGTTCTTC. Translation gives CASWRGGGDNEQFF.

This clonotype occurred a few times. This sequence joins TRBV5-5 and TRBJ2-7; D ambiguous. Germline-derived CDR1 and CDR2 are SGHKS and YYEKEE (reference sequence). Trimming took off 1 base at V and 3 bases at J, with 17 bases between the two ends. The CDR3 length is 16 residues. Here the CDR3 reads CASSLLFSVKNYEQYF. CDR3 bases: TGTGCCAGCAGCTTGTTGTTTTCGGTCAAAAACTACGAGCAGTACTTC.

This clonotype was recorded at least ten times. One end of the junction is discordant with germline, which a read error may explain. This chain links TRBV12-3 or TRBV12-4 with TRBJ2-3; 10 positions agree with TRBD2. The CDR3 is 15 residues long. The CDR3 nucleotides are TGTGCCAGCAGTCTAGCGGGGGCACGCACAGATACGCAGTATTTT. Translated: CASSLAGARTDTQYF.

This clonotype was detected only a few times. The chain couples TRBV3-1 to TRBJ2-7; D call uncertain. CDR3 length equals 14 residues. V was shortened by 1 base and J by 3 bases, with 10 bases between the two germline ends. The germline gives CDR1 LGHDT, CDR2 YNNKEL (reference sequence). Here the CDR3 DNA reads TGTGCCAGCAGCCAAGGACCTTCCTTCTACGAGCAGTACTTC. Amino acid sequence: CASSQGPSFYEQYF.

The rearrangement links TRBV28 to TRBJ2-7; perhaps TRBD1 as D (5 bases). The V gene lost 7 bases and the J gene lost 3 bases, with 13 bases spanning the gap. Germline V gene sequence: CDR1 MDHEN, CDR2 SYDVKM. CDR3 length equals 13 residues. CDR3 in DNA: TGTGCCAGCACCCAGCAGGGTGGCTACGAGCAGTACTTC. It specifies CASTQQGGYEQYF.

This clonotype was seen repeatedly, ten times or more. This rearrangement joins TRBV29-1 to TRBJ2-7, with 7 bases identical to TRBD1. V gave up 7 bases and J gave up 3 bases; unmatched junction bases: 3. This CDR3 comprises 11 residues. Germline CDR1 reads SQVTM; CDR2 reads ANQGSEA. The DNA for the CDR3 is TGCAGCGGGGGACAGAGCTACGAGCAGTACTTC. The encoded protein is CSGGQSYEQYF.

The gene calls are TRBV2 and TRBJ2-5; TRBD1 matches at 8 bases. CDR1 and CDR2 from the germline V gene are SNHLY and FYNNEI. CDR3 length equals 15 residues. V gave up 6 bases and J gave up 5 bases; unmatched junction bases: 11. DNA of the CDR3: TGTGCCAGCAGCGTGGACAGGGCCTCCGGGGAGACCCAGTACTTC. The encoded protein is CASSVDRASGETQYF.

The chain joins TRBV5-5 to TRBJ2-1; D is unresolved. CDR3 length: 15 amino acids. Per the germline V gene, CDR1 is SGHKS and CDR2 is YYEKEE (reference sequence). V was trimmed by 0 bases and J by 7 bases, leaving 14 bases between them. CDR3 region: CASSLADPLLNEQFF. CDR3 nucleotides: TGTGCCAGCAGCTTGGCAGATCCCCTGCTAAATGAGCAGTTCTTC.

This sequence joins TRBV10-3 and TRBJ2-2; D is unclear. V was trimmed by 0 bases and J by 7 bases, leaving 9 bases between them. CDR1 and CDR2 from the germline V gene are ENHRY and SYGVKD. The CDR3 consists of 14 residues. The CDR3 sequence is CAISESSLGGELFF. DNA for the CDR3: TGTGCCATCAGTGAGTCGAGTCTTGGCGGGGAGCTGTTTTTT.

The CDR3 nucleotides are TGCAGTGTCCCCCCAGGCGGGGTCTTTGAGCAGTTCTTC. Protein product: CSVPPGGVFEQFF. The chain is built from TRBV20-1 and TRBJ2-1, with a tentative D call TRBD2 (6 bases). This CDR3 region has 13 residues. Germline V gene data show CDR1 as DFQATT and CDR2 as SNEGSKA (reference sequence). V lost 7 bases and J lost 9, with 19 bases in between.

V and J are TRBV5-6 and TRBJ2-7, with 10 bases lining up with TRBD1. This CDR3 has 14 residues. Germline CDR1 reads SGHDT; CDR2 reads YYEEEE. V dropped 3 bases and J dropped 2; count of bases not matched to a gene: 2. The CDR3 nucleotides are TGTGCCAGCAGCTGGGGACAGGGGACCTACGAGCAGTACGTC. This codes for CASSWGQGTYEQYV.

This clonotype was seen a few times. The genes are TRBV4-1 and TRBJ2-3; 9 bases match TRBD1. CDR1 is MGHRA and CDR2 is YSYEKL in the germline V gene. The trim removed 6 bases at V and 11 bases at J, leaving 12 bases unmatched. This CDR3 comprises 14 residues. Written as DNA, the CDR3 is TGCGCCAGCAGTGACGGGACAGGGACGTATGGGCAGTATTTT. Its translation: CASSDGTGTYGQYF.

This sequence joins TRBV12-3 or TRBV12-4 and TRBJ2-2; 11 nucleotides align to TRBD1. This CDR3 comprises 16 residues. Trimming cost V 5 bases and J 4 bases; bases outside gene matches: 6. Here the CDR3 DNA reads TGTGCCAGCAGTAAACGGACAGGGGGCTCCACCGGGGAGCTGTTTTTT. It yields the protein CASSKRTGGSTGELFF.

DNA for the CDR3: TGTGCCAGCAGTACTGGACCGAGGGAGGGGTGGACCCAGTACTTC. This codes for CASSTGPREGWTQYF. The rearrangement uses TRBV6-5 and TRBJ2-5; 7 nucleotides match TRBD2. This CDR3 has 15 residues. Germline-derived CDR1 and CDR2 are MNHEY and SVGAGI. Germline trimming cut 5 bases from V and 7 bases from J; bases unmatched to any gene: 13.

This clonotype was counted once. J is TRBJ2-3 and V is TRBV12-3 or TRBV12-4; D is perhaps TRBD2 (6 bases). The CDR3 runs to 17 residues. V was shortened by 8 bases and J by 0 bases, with 21 bases between the two germline ends. The CDR3 DNA follows: TGTGCCAGCTGCACTTCCCGGGGGAGTTCTAGCACAGATACGCAGTATTTT. Residues: CASCTSRGSSSTDTQYF.

This sequence joins TRBV10-3 and TRBJ2-3; 7 bases map to TRBD2. In germline, CDR1 is ENHRY, CDR2 SYGVKD. V lost 2 bases and J lost 4; bases outside the gene matches: 6. The CDR3 length is 15 residues. The CDR3 DNA follows: TGTGCCATCAGTGAGCGCGGGAGTAGCGCAGATACGCAGTATTTT. This encodes CAISERGSSADTQYF.

This clonotype was seen once. The rearrangement uses TRBV21-1 and TRBJ2-7. TRBV21-1 is annotated as a pseudogene. This CDR3 contains 13 residues. The DNA for the CDR3 is TGTGCCAGCAGCATCCCTACGCTCTTCGAGCAGTACGTC. Protein product: CASSIPTLFEQYV.

This clonotype was seen only a few times. V is TRBV10-3 and J is TRBJ1-2; 12 nucleotides match TRBD1. CDR3 size: 15 residues. V lost 7 bases to trimming and J lost 4 bases; unmatched junction nucleotides: 7. In germline, CDR1 is ENHRY, CDR2 SYGVKD. The CDR3 protein is CAITPGTGGGYGYTF. The CDR3 bases are TGTGCCATCACCCCCGGGACAGGGGGCGGCTATGGCTACACCTTC.

This clonotype occurred a few times. The CDR3, as DNA: TGTGCCAGCAACTCTAGGGTGGGGCCTCATGAAAAACTGTTTTTT. Translating it yields CASNSRVGPHEKLFF. The V call is TRBV28, the J call TRBJ1-4; perhaps TRBD1 as D (5 bases). This CDR3 spans 15 amino acids. The germline gives CDR1 MDHEN, CDR2 SYDVKM. V was pared by 7 bases and J by 6 bases, with 18 bases between.

The rearrangement joins TRBV7-9 to TRBJ1-6; tentatively, D is TRBD1 (5 bases). The CDR3 length is 15 residues. Germline V CDR1 and CDR2: SEHNR, FQNEAQ (reference sequence). V was shortened by 4 bases and J by 7 bases, with 14 bases between the two germline ends. The CDR3 loop reads CASSYRDGRNSPLHF. The CDR3 region has the DNA TGTGCCAGCAGCTATAGGGACGGCAGAAATTCACCCCTCCACTTT.

The chain carries TRBV12-3 or TRBV12-4 and TRBJ1-2, with D tentatively TRBD1 (6 bases). The CDR3 is 14 amino acids. The ends were cut back, 7 bases at V and 3 bases at J, with 15 bases in the middle. CDR3 sequence: CASTSRAGDYGYTF. The CDR3 DNA reads as TGTGCCAGCACTTCACGGGCAGGGGACTATGGCTACACCTTC.

The chain uses TRBV18 and TRBJ1-1, with D possibly being TRBD1 (5 bases). From germline, CDR1 is KGHSH and CDR2 LQKENI. The CDR3 runs to 14 residues. Trimming left V 2 bases short and J 5 bases short, with 12 bases between. The CDR3 protein is CASSPAWGGTEAFF. CDR3 nucleotide sequence: TGTGCCAGCTCACCAGCGTGGGGGGGAACTGAAGCTTTCTTT.

This clonotype was detected a few times. The CDR3 spells CASTLFRTDTQYF. CDR3 in DNA: TGTGCCAGCACTCTGTTCCGGACAGATACGCAGTATTTT. The J gene is TRBJ2-3, the V gene TRBV12-3 or TRBV12-4; no clear D. This CDR3 spans 13 amino acids. Trimming took off 7 bases at V and 3 bases at J, with 11 bases between the two ends.

The chain has TRBV3-1 and TRBJ2-1; 15 nucleotides line up with TRBD2. Germline values: CDR1 LGHDT, CDR2 YNNKEL (reference sequence). The CDR3 consists of 17 residues. The trim removed 4 bases at V and 7 bases at J, leaving 8 bases unmatched. The CDR3 nucleotides read TGTGCCAGCAGCCCAGTACGGACTAGCGGGAGGGCTAATGAGCAGTTCTTC. Translated: CASSPVRTSGRANEQFF.

The chain has TRBV19 and TRBJ2-2, with no clear D. CDR3 size: 14 residues. Trimming cost V 8 bases and J 4 bases, with 14 bases left between them. From germline, CDR1 is LNHDA and CDR2 SQIVND (reference sequence). CDR3 protein: CASRVNVPTGELFF. The CDR3 DNA reads TGTGCCAGTCGGGTCAACGTCCCCACCGGGGAGCTGTTTTTT.